A single sample gave rise to the 24 T cell receptor beta chains below, sequenced in a study of neoadjuvant nivolumab and ipilimumab in lung cancer. TCRdb's copy holds only in-frame clones and misses some; the assay was immunoSEQ multiplex PCR. The table includes 25,000 to 30,000 clones, approximately 85% detected once. This material consisted of tumor tissue, taken after neoadjuvant nivolumab, alone or with ipilimumab, at or shortly before surgery. The origin of the receptors is an adult with non-small cell lung cancer.

This clone appeared once. The rearrangement joins TRBV5-1 to TRBJ2-3; TRBD2 matches 7 bases. Germline loops: CDR1 SGHRS, CDR2 YFSETQ. With 0 bases clipped from V and 3 bases from J, the junction kept 4 bases outside the gene matches. This CDR3 region has 15 residues. For the CDR3, the DNA is TGCGCCAGCAGCTTGGCGGCTAGCGGTACAGATACGCAGTATTTT. It is translated as CASSLAASGTDTQYF.

The chain joins TRBV6-5 to TRBJ2-3, with 9 bases aligning to TRBD2. The ends lost 6 bases at V and 4 bases at J; junction bases unmatched: 8. Germline loops: CDR1 MNHEY, CDR2 SVGAGI. The CDR3 is 15 amino acids. The CDR3 loop reads CASSRSGRPPDTQYF. DNA of the CDR3: TGTGCCAGCAGCAGAAGCGGGAGGCCCCCAGATACGCAGTATTTT.

This chain connects TRBV6-6 to TRBJ1-1; no definite D call. Trimming took off 5 bases at V and 4 bases at J, with 11 bases between the two ends. CDR3 length equals 13 residues. Per germline, CDR1 MNHNY and CDR2 SVGAGI (reference sequence). Here the CDR3 reads CASSPSGPTEAFF. The CDR3 nucleotides are TGTGCCAGCAGTCCGTCAGGACCCACTGAAGCTTTCTTT.

The gene calls are TRBV29-1 and TRBJ2-1; no clear D gene. Trimming cost V 2 bases and J 10 bases, with 15 bases left between them. From germline, CDR1 is SQVTM and CDR2 ANQGSEA. The CDR3 extends over 13 amino acids. CDR3 in amino acids: CSVERLGAAEQFF. In DNA, the CDR3 is TGCAGCGTTGAAAGGTTGGGTGCGGCCGAGCAGTTCTTC.

This clone turned up a few times. The V call is TRBV27, the J call TRBJ2-5; a possible D gene is TRBD2 (6 bases). Per the germline V gene, CDR1 is MNHEY and CDR2 is SMNVEV (reference sequence). This CDR3 is 13 amino acids long. Trimming took 3 bases from V and 7 from J, leaving 12 bases between them. The DNA for the CDR3 is TGTGCCAGCAGTTTGGAGGGGTCAAGGACCCAGTACTTC. Translated, it gives CASSLEGSRTQYF.

The chain carries TRBV5-6 and TRBJ1-4; no clear D. V was cut by 1 base and J by 0 bases, with 7 bases left in between. CDR1 and CDR2 (germline): SGHDT, YYEEEE. The CDR3 loop spans 15 amino acids. The CDR3 coding sequence is TGTGCCAGCAGCTTGTCGGCGGCAACTAATGAAAAACTGTTTTTT. Amino acids: CASSLSAATNEKLFF.

V is TRBV6-1 and J is TRBJ1-5; tentatively, D is TRBD1 (5 bases). V was cut by 5 bases and J by 0 bases, with 8 bases left in between. The CDR3 extends over 14 amino acids. CDR1 is MNHNS, CDR2 SASEGT, per germline. The CDR3 loop reads CASSRDGSNQPQHF. CDR3 coding DNA: TGTGCCAGCAGTCGGGACGGTAGCAATCAGCCCCAGCATTTT.

The J gene is TRBJ2-1, the V gene TRBV18; 14 positions agree with TRBD2. Germline CDR1 KGHSH, CDR2 LQKENI. The trim removed 2 bases at V and 6 bases at J, leaving 3 bases unmatched. The CDR3 has 16 residues. CDR3 nucleotide sequence: TGTGCCAGCTCACCAGACGGACTAGCGGGAGGCAATGAGCAGTTCTTC. The encoded protein is CASSPDGLAGGNEQFF.

J is TRBJ1-3 and V is TRBV7-9; the D is unclear. The CDR3 is 15 amino acids. Deletions cut 1 base from V and 3 bases from J, with 10 bases between. CDR1 and CDR2 from the germline V gene are SEHNR and FQNEAQ (reference sequence). The CDR3 is CASSLEGGIGNTIYF. CDR3 DNA sequence: TGTGCCAGCAGCTTAGAGGGAGGGATTGGAAACACCATATATTTT.

The J gene is TRBJ1-4, the V gene TRBV5-1, with 9 bases lining up with TRBD1. Trimming cost V 2 bases and J 8 bases; bases outside gene matches: 4. The length of the CDR3 is 14 residues. Germline V CDR1 and CDR2: SGHRS, YFSETQ. The DNA of the CDR3 is TGCGCCAGCAGCTTCGACAGGGGGAGGGAAAAACTGTTTTTT. Translated: CASSFDRGREKLFF.

The chain uses TRBV19 and TRBJ2-7, with D possibly being TRBD1 (5 bases). The V gene lost 2 bases and the J gene lost 0 bases, with 8 bases spanning the gap. Germline V CDR1 and CDR2: LNHDA, SQIVND (reference sequence). This CDR3 is 14 amino acids long. CDR3 nucleotides: TGTGCCAGTAGTATACAGGGATCCTCCTACGAGCAGTACTTC. Translation gives CASSIQGSSYEQYF.

V and J are TRBV29-1 and TRBJ1-1, with 7 bases fitting TRBD1. Germline CDR1 reads SQVTM; CDR2 reads ANQGSEA. The CDR3 runs 15 residues. With V trimmed by 6 bases and J by 4 bases, 14 bases remained unmatched. CDR3 nucleotide sequence: TGCAGCGTGGTTAACGACAGGGTTAGGTCCACTGAAGCTTTCTTT. Its protein product is CSVVNDRVRSTEAFF.

For the CDR3, the DNA is TGTGCCTGGAGTGTAGGGGCCCAATCTAACTATGGCTACACCTTC. It is translated as CAWSVGAQSNYGYTF. This chain joins TRBV30 and TRBJ1-2; weak D call: TRBD1 (5 bases). The CDR3 is 15 residues long. Germline V gives CDR1 GTSNPN, CDR2 SVGIG (reference sequence). V was clipped by 0 bases and J by 0 bases, with 11 bases between them.

This clone was picked up a small number of times. The chain combines TRBV5-5 with TRBJ2-7; no definite D call. Deletions cut 4 bases from V and 3 bases from J, with 11 bases between. This CDR3 has 13 amino acids. The V gene's germline CDR1 is SGHKS and CDR2 YYEKEE (reference sequence). The CDR3 sequence: CASSRDTNYEQYF. CDR3 nucleotide sequence: TGTGCCAGCAGCCGCGACACGAACTACGAGCAGTACTTC.

V usage is TRBV11-3 and J usage is TRBJ2-1, with TRBD2 matching over 14 bases. The junction had 10 bases not matched to a gene; V was cut back by 5 bases and J by 4 bases. CDR3 length equals 18 residues. Germline loops: CDR1 SGHNT, CDR2 YENEEA. The CDR3 spells CASSGGWGLAGVYNEQFF. The DNA for the CDR3 is TGTGCCAGCAGCGGGGGATGGGGACTAGCGGGAGTGTACAATGAGCAGTTCTTC.

This clone occurred once. The J gene is TRBJ2-1, the V gene TRBV5-1, with TRBD2 as a possible D gene (5 bases). The V gene lost 0 bases and the J gene lost 5 bases, with 15 bases spanning the gap. Germline assignment: CDR1 SGHRS and CDR2 YFSETQ. This CDR3 is 16 amino acids long. This chain's CDR3 is CASSLGGAPPDNEQFF. DNA for the CDR3: TGCGCCAGCAGCTTGGGGGGAGCCCCTCCCGACAATGAGCAGTTCTTC.

V gene TRBV6-5 combines with J gene TRBJ1-2; 7 bases are shared with TRBD1. Germline V gene sequence: CDR1 MNHEY, CDR2 SVGAGI. Losses at the gene ends were 4 bases for V and 4 bases for J; bases not matched to a gene: 9. The CDR3 runs 15 residues. The CDR3: CASSSGQQIFYGYTF. In DNA, the CDR3 is TGTGCCAGCAGTTCGGGACAGCAGATTTTCTATGGCTACACCTTC.

The genes are TRBV11-1 and TRBJ2-1; 7 bases are a match to TRBD2. The length of the CDR3 is 15 residues. V shed 1 base and J 5 bases; nucleotides not matched to a gene: 5. Per the germline V gene, CDR1 is SGHAT and CDR2 is FQDESV (reference sequence). This CDR3 reads CASSLGLAENNEQFF. DNA of the CDR3: TGTGCCAGCAGCTTAGGGCTAGCGGAGAACAATGAGCAGTTCTTC.

This clone is labeled medium-sized. The V and J genes are TRBV27 and TRBJ2-2; 14 nucleotides match TRBD2. J gave up 5 bases and V 5 bases, and 7 bases lay outside the gene matches. Germline V lookup: CDR1 MNHEY, CDR2 SMNVEV (reference sequence). The CDR3 consists of 17 residues. The CDR3 here is CASSPGTSGSWTGELFF. CDR3 nucleotides: TGTGCCAGCAGTCCCGGGACTAGCGGGAGTTGGACCGGGGAGCTGTTTTTT.

Only one count was recorded for this clone. The CDR3 coding sequence is TGTGCCAGCAGGGATCCGGGACTAGCGGGGTCCTACGAGCAGTACTTC. This gives the protein CASRDPGLAGSYEQYF. The chain employs TRBV11-2 and TRBJ2-7; TRBD2 matches at 13 bases. The V gene end was trimmed by 6 bases and the J gene end by 1 base; junction bases not matched to a gene: 6. Germline V lookup: CDR1 SGHAT, CDR2 FQNNGV. The CDR3 has 16 residues.

This rearrangement joins TRBV19 to TRBJ1-3, with 8 bases identical to TRBD1. The CDR3 loop spans 13 amino acids. Germline CDR1 is LNHDA and CDR2 is SQIVND (reference sequence). The ends lost 10 bases at V and 2 bases at J; junction bases unmatched: 4. The CDR3 loop reads CATSTGAGNTIYF. The CDR3 region has the DNA TGTGCCACCTCGACAGGGGCTGGAAACACCATATATTTT.

This chain links TRBV7-3 with TRBJ2-3; tentative D call: TRBD2 (6 bases). Deletions cut 2 bases from V and 2 bases from J, with 11 bases between. CDR1 is SGHTA, CDR2 FQGTGA, per germline. The CDR3 loop spans 15 amino acids. Here the CDR3 reads CASSLGRTYTDTQYF. CDR3 nucleotides: TGTGCCAGCAGCTTAGGGAGGACCTACACAGATACGCAGTATTTT.

This clone was counted a single time. V usage is TRBV30 and J usage is TRBJ1-1, with D hard to call. The V end was cut by 1 base, the J end by 6 bases, with 21 bases between. This CDR3 has 16 amino acids. Germline assignment: CDR1 GTSNPN and CDR2 SVGIG (reference sequence). As DNA, the CDR3 is TGTGCCTGGAGTGCCCCACCCCCGGGCGTCCGGTCTGAAGCTTTCTTT. It is translated as CAWSAPPPGVRSEAFF.

CDR3 bases: TGTGCCATTAACCGGGACTACGAGCAGTACTTC. Translating gives CAINRDYEQYF. The chain uses TRBV2 and TRBJ2-7; the D gene is possibly TRBD2 (5 bases). The V end was cut by 10 bases, the J end by 3 bases, with 10 bases between. There are 11 residues in the CDR3. Germline loops: CDR1 SNHLY, CDR2 FYNNEI.